This T cell receptor (beta chain) came from a study of control samples from healthy donors and cancer patients. The repertoire was sequenced with immunoSEQ multiplex PCR; TCRdb's copy has only in-frame clones and lacks some. The sample has more than 150,000 clones, 93% seen once. The sequence derives from a man in his fifties or sixties in good health. Sequencing was done on a sample of blood.

The CDR3 DNA reads as TGTGCCAGCAGTCCCGGGACTTACTCCTACGAGCAGTACTTC. Translating it yields CASSPGTYSYEQYF. This chain links TRBV27 with TRBJ2-7, with a tentative D call TRBD2 (6 bases). Germline V gene sequence: CDR1 MNHEY, CDR2 SMNVEV (reference sequence). This CDR3 spans 14 amino acids. Between the trimmed V and J ends, which lost 5 bases and 0 bases, there was a span of 11 bases.